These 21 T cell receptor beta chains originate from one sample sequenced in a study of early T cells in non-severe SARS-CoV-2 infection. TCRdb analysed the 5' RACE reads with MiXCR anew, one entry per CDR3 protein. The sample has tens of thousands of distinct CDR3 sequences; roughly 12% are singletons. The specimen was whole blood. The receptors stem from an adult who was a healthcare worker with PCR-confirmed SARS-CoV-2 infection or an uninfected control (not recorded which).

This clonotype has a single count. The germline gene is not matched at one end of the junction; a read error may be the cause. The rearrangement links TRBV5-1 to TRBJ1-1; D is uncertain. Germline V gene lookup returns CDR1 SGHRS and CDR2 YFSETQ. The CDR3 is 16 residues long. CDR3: CVSTSNRADSNTEAFF. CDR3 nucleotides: TGCGTCAGCACCTCAAATCGAGCAGATTCGAACACTGAAGCTTTCTTT.

CDR3 coding DNA: TGTGCCAGCGACCCTGGGACAAACCGATACGAGCAGTACTTC. Residues: CASDPGTNRYEQYF. The V call is TRBV28, the J call TRBJ2-7; a possible D gene is TRBD1 (6 bases). This CDR3 comprises 14 residues. The germline V gene has CDR1 MDHEN and CDR2 SYDVKM. V lost 8 bases, J lost 4 bases, and 18 bases lay in between.

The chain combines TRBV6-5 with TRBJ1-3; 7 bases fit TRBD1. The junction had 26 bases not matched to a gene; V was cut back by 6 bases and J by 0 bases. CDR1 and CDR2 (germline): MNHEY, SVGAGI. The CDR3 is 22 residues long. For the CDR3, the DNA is TGTGCCAGCAGAAACTACGCCTCCGGGACAGCCCAACTTACATTCTCTGGAAACACCATATATTTT. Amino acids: CASRNYASGTAQLTFSGNTIYF.

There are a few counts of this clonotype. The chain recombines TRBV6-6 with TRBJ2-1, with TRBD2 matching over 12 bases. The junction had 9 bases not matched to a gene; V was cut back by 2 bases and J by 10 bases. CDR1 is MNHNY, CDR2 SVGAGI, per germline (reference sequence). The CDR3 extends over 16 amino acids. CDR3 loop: CASSYATSGRQKEQFF. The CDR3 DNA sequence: TGTGCCAGCAGTTACGCCACTAGCGGGAGGCAAAAGGAGCAGTTCTTC.

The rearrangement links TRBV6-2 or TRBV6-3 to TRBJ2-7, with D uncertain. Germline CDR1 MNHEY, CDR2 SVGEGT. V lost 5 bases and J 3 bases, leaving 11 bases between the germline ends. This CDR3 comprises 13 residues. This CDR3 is CASSPGLIYEQYF. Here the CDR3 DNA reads TGTGCCAGCAGTCCGGGCCTCATCTACGAGCAGTACTTC.

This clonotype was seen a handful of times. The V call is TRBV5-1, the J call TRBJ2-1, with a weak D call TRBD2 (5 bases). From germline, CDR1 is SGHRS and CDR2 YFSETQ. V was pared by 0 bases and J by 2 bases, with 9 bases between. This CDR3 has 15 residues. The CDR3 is CASSLVAPTYNEQFF. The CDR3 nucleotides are TGCGCCAGCAGCTTGGTAGCGCCCACCTACAATGAGCAGTTCTTC.

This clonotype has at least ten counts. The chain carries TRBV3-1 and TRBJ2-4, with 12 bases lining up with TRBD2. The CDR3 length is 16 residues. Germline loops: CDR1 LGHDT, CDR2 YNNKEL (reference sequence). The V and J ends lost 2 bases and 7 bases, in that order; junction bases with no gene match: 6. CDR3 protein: CASSQTGTSGLNIQYF. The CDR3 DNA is TGTGCCAGCAGCCAAACCGGGACTAGCGGGCTGAACATTCAGTACTTC.

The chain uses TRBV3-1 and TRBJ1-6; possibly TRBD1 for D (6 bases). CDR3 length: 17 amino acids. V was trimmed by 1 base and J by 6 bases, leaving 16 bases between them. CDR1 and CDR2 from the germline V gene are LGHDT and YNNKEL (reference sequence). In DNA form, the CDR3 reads TGTGCCAGCAGCCAAGGGGGAGCGGGACAAGTTAATTCACCCCTCCACTTT. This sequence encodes CASSQGGAGQVNSPLHF.

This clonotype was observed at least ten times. CDR3 protein: CSAPHHTGTGGETQYF. CDR3 in DNA: TGCAGTGCTCCCCACCATACCGGGACAGGAGGAGAGACCCAGTACTTC. V usage is TRBV20-1 and J usage is TRBJ2-5; 8 nucleotides line up with TRBD1. Germline CDR1 DFQATT, CDR2 SNEGSKA (reference sequence). The CDR3 is 16 residues long. V dropped 5 bases and J dropped 4; count of bases not matched to a gene: 15.

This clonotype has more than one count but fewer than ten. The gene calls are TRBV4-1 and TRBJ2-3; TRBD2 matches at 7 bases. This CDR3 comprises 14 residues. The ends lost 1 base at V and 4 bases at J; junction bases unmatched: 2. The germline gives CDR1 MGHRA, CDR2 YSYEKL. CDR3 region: CASSQAAGADTQYF. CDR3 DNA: TGCGCCAGCAGCCAAGCGGCGGGGGCAGATACGCAGTATTTT.

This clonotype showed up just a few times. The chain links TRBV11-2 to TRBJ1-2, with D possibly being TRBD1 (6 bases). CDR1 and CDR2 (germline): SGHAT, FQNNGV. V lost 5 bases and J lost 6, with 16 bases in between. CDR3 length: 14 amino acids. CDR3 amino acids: CASSIGQLQDGYTF. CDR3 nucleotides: TGTGCCAGCAGCATAGGACAGTTGCAGGATGGCTACACCTTC.

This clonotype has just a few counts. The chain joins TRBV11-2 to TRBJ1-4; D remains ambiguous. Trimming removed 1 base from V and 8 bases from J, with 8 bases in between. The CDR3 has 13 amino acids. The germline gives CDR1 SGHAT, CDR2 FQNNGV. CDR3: CASSLANWEKLFF. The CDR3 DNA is TGTGCCAGCAGCTTAGCCAATTGGGAAAAACTGTTTTTT.

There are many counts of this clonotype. The CDR3 sequence: CASSNTWGNTEAFF. The CDR3, as DNA: TGCGCCAGCAGCAATACATGGGGGAACACTGAAGCTTTCTTT. This chain links TRBV5-1 with TRBJ1-1, with D unclear. The CDR3 covers 14 residues. Deletions cut 4 bases from V and 1 base from J, with 11 bases between. CDR1 is SGHRS, CDR2 YFSETQ, per germline. Filled out from reference TRBV5-1 and TRBJ1-1, the complete variable domain reads KAGVTQTPRYLIKTRGQQVTLSCSPISGHRSVSWYQQTPGQGLQFLFEYFSETQRNKGNFPGRFSGRQFSNSRSEMNVSTLELGDSALYLCASSNTWGNTEAFFGQGTRLTVV.

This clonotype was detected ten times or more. The CDR3 reads CASTRQSGQPQHF. In nucleotides, the CDR3 is TGTGCCAGTACCAGGCAATCGGGTCAGCCCCAGCATTTT. The V gene is TRBV19, the J gene TRBJ1-5; D not certain. The CDR3 spans 13 residues. From germline, CDR1 is LNHDA and CDR2 SQIVND (reference sequence). Between the trimmed V and J ends, which lost 7 bases and 6 bases, there was a span of 13 bases. Filled out from reference TRBV19 and TRBJ1-5, the complete variable domain reads DGGITQSPKYLFRKEGQNVTLSCEQNLNHDAMYWYRQDPGQGLRLIYYSQIVNDFQKGDIAEGYSVSREKKESFPLTVTSAQKNPTAFYLCASTRQSGQPQHFGDGTRLSIL.

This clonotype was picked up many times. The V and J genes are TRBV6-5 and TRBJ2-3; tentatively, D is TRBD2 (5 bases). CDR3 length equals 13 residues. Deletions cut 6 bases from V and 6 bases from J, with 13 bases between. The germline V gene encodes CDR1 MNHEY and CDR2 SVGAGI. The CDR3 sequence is CASSPSGVDTQYF. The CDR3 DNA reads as TGTGCCAGCAGCCCGTCCGGGGTTGATACGCAGTATTTT.

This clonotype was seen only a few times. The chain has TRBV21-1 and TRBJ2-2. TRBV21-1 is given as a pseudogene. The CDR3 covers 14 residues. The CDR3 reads CASSSKANTGELFF. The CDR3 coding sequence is TGTGCCAGCAGCAGCAAAGCGAACACCGGGGAGCTGTTTTTT.

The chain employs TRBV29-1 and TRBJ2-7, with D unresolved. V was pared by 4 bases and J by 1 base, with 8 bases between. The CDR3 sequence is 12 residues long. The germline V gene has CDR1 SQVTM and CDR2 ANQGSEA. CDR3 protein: CSVGTVSYEQYF. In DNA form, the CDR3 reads TGCAGCGTTGGGACGGTTTCCTACGAGCAGTACTTC.

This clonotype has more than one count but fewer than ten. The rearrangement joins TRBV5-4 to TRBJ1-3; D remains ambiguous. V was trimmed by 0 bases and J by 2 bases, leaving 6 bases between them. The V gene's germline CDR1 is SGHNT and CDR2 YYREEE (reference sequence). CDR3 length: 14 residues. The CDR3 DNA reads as TGTGCCAGCAGCTTGGCCTCGACTGGAAACACCATATATTTT. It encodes CASSLASTGNTIYF.

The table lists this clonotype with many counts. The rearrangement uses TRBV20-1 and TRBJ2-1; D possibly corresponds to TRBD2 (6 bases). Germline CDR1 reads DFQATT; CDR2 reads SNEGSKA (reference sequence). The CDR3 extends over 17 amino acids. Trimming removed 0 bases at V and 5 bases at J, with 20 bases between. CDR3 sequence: CSAREGSRAGIHNEQFF. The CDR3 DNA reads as TGCAGTGCTAGAGAGGGGTCAAGGGCGGGGATCCACAATGAGCAGTTCTTC.

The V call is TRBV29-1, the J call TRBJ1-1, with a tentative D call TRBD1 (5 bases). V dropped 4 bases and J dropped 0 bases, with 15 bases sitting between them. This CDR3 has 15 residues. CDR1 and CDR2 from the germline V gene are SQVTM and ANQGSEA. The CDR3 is CSVGGAQVVNTEAFF. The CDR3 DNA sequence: TGCAGCGTTGGAGGGGCCCAGGTGGTGAACACTGAAGCTTTCTTT.

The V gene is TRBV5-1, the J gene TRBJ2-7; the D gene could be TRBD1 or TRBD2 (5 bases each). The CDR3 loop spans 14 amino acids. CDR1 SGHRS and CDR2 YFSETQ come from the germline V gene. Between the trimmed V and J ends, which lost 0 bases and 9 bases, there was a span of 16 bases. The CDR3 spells CASSLAGTEKGQYF. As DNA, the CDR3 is TGCGCCAGCAGCTTGGCCGGGACGGAAAAGGGGCAGTACTTC.